These T cell receptor beta chains were read from a single sample in a study of CD8+ T cells in alopecia areata. Clones were read by immunoSEQ multiplex PCR, and TCRdb kept only the in-frame ones, dropping some. The repertoire includes 120,000 or so clones, 35% to 40% of them detected once, and approximately 2.8% sits in the top ten. Material: CD4+ T cells sorted from blood. These receptors came from a human donor with alopecia areata. CDR3s include the opening cysteine and the closing phenylalanine or tryptophan. The order of the fields is D gene, clone size, CDR3 length, V gene, J gene, CDR3 DNA, CDR3 protein. A D gene is named only where the DNA matches it firmly. Size tells how often a clone was seen (once, few, many) or the class of an expanded clone, and some rows leave it out.

>NA|few|13|TRBV28|TRBJ2-7
TGTGCCAGCAGTCAAACACCGACCTACGAGCAGTACTTC
CASSQTPTYEQYF
>NA|NA|11|TRBV5-6|TRBJ2-7
TGTGCCAGCAGCTTAGACTACGAGCAGTACTTC
CASSLDYEQYF
>TRBD2|NA|16|TRBV11-2|TRBJ2-5
TGTGCCAGCAGCCCCTCGGGAGCGGGAGGTCGGGAGACCCAGTACTTC
CASSPSGAGGRETQYF
>NA|few|14|TRBV5-1|TRBJ2-7
TGCGCCAGCAGCCTTGGGGACTTCTACTACGAGCAGTACTTC
CASSLGDFYYEQYF
>NA|few|13|TRBV18|TRBJ2-1
TGTGCCAGCTCACCACCGGTGGGCTATGAGCAGTTCTTC
CASSPPVGYEQFF
>NA|few|13|TRBV4-1|TRBJ2-5
TGCGCCAGCAGCCAAGTCTTGGCCCCGGTTGAGTACTTC
CASSQVLAPVEYF
>NA|NA|14|TRBV10-3|TRBJ2-7
TGTGCCATCAGCCGGCAGGAAAGTATCTACGAGCAGTACTTC
CAISRQESIYEQYF
>NA|many|13|TRBV28|TRBJ2-2
TGTGCCAGCAGGACAGCGAACACCGGGGAGCTGTTTTTT
CASRTANTGELFF
>NA|NA|13|TRBV5-1|TRBJ1-2
TGCGCCAGCAGCCCGGGACACAACTATGGCTACACCTTC
CASSPGHNYGYTF
>TRBD2|few|15|TRBV28|TRBJ2-1
TGTGCCAGCAGTTTATCCGGGACTAGCTACAATGAGCAGTTCTTC
CASSLSGTSYNEQFF
>TRBD2|NA|19|TRBV23-1|TRBJ2-1
TGCGCCAGCAGCCTCAAAGGACCCATCCTAGCGGGGCTTAGGGATGAGCAGTTCTTC
CASSLKGPILAGLRDEQFF
>TRBD1|once|16|TRBV18|TRBJ2-7
TGTGCCAGCTCATTCGGGGCGGGACAGGGTTTTCACGAGCAGTACTTC
CASSFGAGQGFHEQYF
>TRBD2|NA|12|TRBV29-1|TRBJ2-7
TGCAGCGTTGAAGATGGGGGGGGCGAGCAGTACTTC
CSVEDGGGEQYF
>NA|NA|12|TRBV29-1|TRBJ2-5
TGCAGCGGCGGAGGTCCGGGAGAGACCCAGTACTTC
CSGGGPGETQYF
>NA|few|12|TRBV29-1|TRBJ1-2
TGCAGCGTTCAAGCGGTCGGCTATGGCTACACCTTC
CSVQAVGYGYTF
>NA|NA|13|TRBV9|TRBJ1-1
TGTGCCAGCAGCGTTATGAGGGATGGGGAAGCTTTCTTT
CASSVMRDGEAFF
>NA|NA|14|TRBV23-1|TRBJ1-2
TGCGCCAGCAGTCAGGGGACGGTGATCTATGGCTACACCTTC
CASSQGTVIYGYTF
>NA|NA|14|TRBV29-1|TRBJ2-3
TGCAGCGTTCGCAGGGGAACCAGCACAGATACGCAGTATTTT
CSVRRGTSTDTQYF
>NA|few|11|TRBV20-1|TRBJ1-1
TGCAGTGCTCACAGGTCATCTGAAGCTTTCTTT
CSAHRSSEAFF
>TRBD1|few|15|TRBV7-9|TRBJ1-2
TGTGCCAGCAGAGGACAGGGGGCAACATCGGATGGCTACACCTTC
CASRGQGATSDGYTF
>NA|once|12|TRBV5-1|TRBJ2-1
TGCGCCAGCAGCGATTCGGCGGCCCCAAAGTTCTTC
CASSDSAAPKFF
>NA|NA|16|TRBV28|TRBJ1-1
TGTGCCAGCAGTTTACGGGGGGCGCCCATGAACACTGAAGCTTTCTTT
CASSLRGAPMNTEAFF
>TRBD1|NA|14|TRBV5-1|TRBJ2-7
TGCGCCAGCAGCTTCAGGGGGCCCACCTACGAGCAGTACTTC
CASSFRGPTYEQYF
>TRBD1|few|15|TRBV18|TRBJ1-2
TGTGCCAGCTCATCTCGGACAGGGTCGGACTATGGCTACACCTTC
CASSSRTGSDYGYTF
>NA|few|13|TRBV4-3|TRBJ1-2
TGCGCCAGCAGCCAACAGGACCGCTATGGCTACACCTTC
CASSQQDRYGYTF
>NA|NA|15|TRBV6-6|TRBJ2-4
TGTGCCAGCACCGAGACGGGACGGGCAAAAAACATTCAGTACTTC
CASTETGRAKNIQYF
>TRBD2|NA|14|TRBV30|TRBJ2-1
TGTGCCTGGAATCCGCGCGGGAGGGCCAATGAGCAGTTCTTC
CAWNPRGRANEQFF
>TRBD1|few|16|TRBV29-1|TRBJ1-1
TGCAGCGTTCATCACAGGACAGGGGGCTTGTTCACTGAAGCTTTCTTT
CSVHHRTGGLFTEAFF
>TRBD1|few|14|TRBV7-9|TRBJ2-3
TGTGCCAGCAGCTTAGCCGGGACAGGGGATACGCAGTATTTT
CASSLAGTGDTQYF
>NA|NA|12|TRBV27|TRBJ1-2
TGTGCCAGCAGTTTACTCGGGGGTGGCTACACCTTC
CASSLLGGGYTF
>NA|NA|14|TRBV6-5|TRBJ1-2
TGTGCCAGCAGTCGAACAGGACGTGAAATGAGCTACACCTTC
CASSRTGREMSYTF
>TRBD1|few|12|TRBV29-1|TRBJ2-2
TGCAGCGTGCGACAGGGTACCGGGGAGCTGTTTTTT
CSVRQGTGELFF
>NA|few|19|TRBV4-2|TRBJ2-3
TGTGCCAGCAGCCAAGAAGTAAAGTCGAGTGGGGGTCGGGGAGATACGCAGTATTTT
CASSQEVKSSGGRGDTQYF
>NA|NA|13|TRBV28|TRBJ2-5
TGTGCCAGCAGTGCAGACAACCAAGAGACCCAGTACTTC
CASSADNQETQYF
>TRBD2|NA|13|TRBV9|TRBJ2-3
TGTGCCAGCAGGGCTAGCGGTACAGATACGCAGTATTTT
CASRASGTDTQYF
>NA|few|14|TRBV7-2|TRBJ2-3
TGTGCCAGCTCCAGGGATACCCTCGCAGATACGCAGTATTTT
CASSRDTLADTQYF
>NA|NA|14|TRBV7-2|TRBJ2-4
TGTGCCAGCAGCTTAGAAGTCCCTGGGAACATTCAGTACTTC
CASSLEVPGNIQYF
>TRBD1|NA|16|TRBV4-1|TRBJ2-3
TGCGCCAGCAGCCAAGAGACAGGGGAGTTGTGGGATACGCAGTATTTT
CASSQETGELWDTQYF
>NA|few|14|TRBV29-1|TRBJ2-3
TGCAGCGTTGCAGGTCAACTTAGCACAGATACGCAGTATTTT
CSVAGQLSTDTQYF
>TRBD1|few|14|TRBV7-2|TRBJ1-5
TGTGCCAGCAGCCGGGGACAGGGAGATCAGCCCCAGCATTTT
CASSRGQGDQPQHF
>NA|few|14|TRBV6-5|TRBJ1-6
TGTGCCAGCAGCCTACCCGGGACCGTTAATGACCTCCACTTT
CASSLPGTVNDLHF
>NA|NA|17|TRBV14|TRBJ1-1
TGTGCCAGCAGCCCAAGGGGACTTAGAGCGGGGGGCACTGAAGCTTTCTTT
CASSPRGLRAGGTEAFF
>NA|NA|10|TRBV20-1|TRBJ2-5
TGCAGTGCTAATGATGAGACCCAGTACTTC
CSANDETQYF
>TRBD2|NA|13|TRBV29-1|TRBJ2-2
TGCAGCGTTGAGCAGGGAGGGGCCGGGGAGCTGTTTTTT
CSVEQGGAGELFF
>NA|few|13|TRBV29-1|TRBJ1-4
TGCAGCGCAACAAGGGGGGGCCATGAAAAACTGTTTTTT
CSATRGGHEKLFF
>NA|NA|16|TRBV30|TRBJ1-1
TGTGCCTGGAGTGTACTGGCCGGGACGGTGAACACTGAAGCTTTCTTT
CAWSVLAGTVNTEAFF
>NA|NA|16|TRBV28|TRBJ2-5
TGTGCCAGCAGGGGGTATTTGGGTTCCCTTGTGGAGACCCAGTACTTC
CASRGYLGSLVETQYF
>TRBD2|few|13|TRBV10-3|TRBJ2-5
TGTGCCATCAGTCGGGGGGAACAAGAGACCCAGTACTTC
CAISRGEQETQYF
>NA|once|15|TRBV18|TRBJ2-3
TGTGCCAGCTCACCACCGAATTCCGACACAGATACGCAGTATTTT
CASSPPNSDTDTQYF
>NA|once|17|TRBV11-2|TRBJ1-6
TGTGCCAGCAGCTCCAGTGAGTGGGGACGCAAACCTTCACCCCTCCACTTT
CASSSSEWGRKPSPLHF
>NA|many|13|TRBV11-2|TRBJ2-7
TGTGCCAGCAGCTTAGAGTTTGGGGCCGAGCAGTACTTC
CASSLEFGAEQYF
>NA|NA|14|TRBV2|TRBJ2-5
TGTGCCAGCTCCACCCCGGGGGTTCAAGAGACCCAGTACTTC
CASSTPGVQETQYF
>NA|NA|14|TRBV30|TRBJ2-2
TGTGCCTGGAGTGTACTGGAGAACACCGGGGAGCTGTTTTTT
CAWSVLENTGELFF
>NA|NA|14|TRBV11-2|TRBJ2-5
TGTGCCAGCAGCTTAGTGGCAGGGCTGGAGACCCAGTACTTC
CASSLVAGLETQYF
>NA|NA|13|TRBV6-1|TRBJ2-3
TGTGCCAGCAGTGTGACAGGCACAGATACGCAGTATTTT
CASSVTGTDTQYF